Listed below are T cell receptor beta chains from one sample, sequenced in a study of blood T cells in healthy people across ages. TCRdb processed the 5' RACE reads anew with MiXCR; each CDR3 protein has one entry. The top ten clones hold around 25% of a sample with hundreds of thousands of distinct CDR3 sequences, about 56% of them seen once. Sequencing was carried out using blood. These receptor sequences come from a man in his forties in good health. Each CDR3 is given with its conserved first and last residue. D genes are given only for firm matches. Size is stated for part of the rows, as once, few or many counts, or as a class when the clone is expanded.

abundance | d_gene | j_gene | v_gene | CDR3aa | CDR3nt
few | - | TRBJ2-4 | TRBV7-9 | CASSLARGDIQYF | TGTGCCAGCAGCTTAGCCAGGGGAGACATTCAGTACTTC
- | TRBD1 | TRBJ2-1 | TRBV5-6 | CASSLGQGAPRNEQFF | TGTGCCAGCAGCCTGGGACAGGGGGCGCCGAGGAATGAGCAGTTCTTC
- | - | TRBJ1-2 | TRBV11-2 | CASSLERQVNYGYTF | TGTGCCAGCAGCTTAGAACGGCAGGTTAACTATGGCTACACCTTC
few | - | TRBJ2-1 | TRBV15 | CATSRSQGAYLGEQFF | TGTGCCACCAGCAGATCACAGGGAGCTTACCTGGGTGAGCAGTTCTTC
- | - | TRBJ2-7 | TRBV12-3/TRBV12-4 | CASSPSGTLYEQYF | TGTGCCAGCAGTCCATCCGGGACCCTTTACGAGCAGTACTTC
many | - | TRBJ2-7 | TRBV29-1 | CSVALYRGYEQYF | TGCAGCGTTGCTCTCTACCGGGGCTACGAGCAGTACTTC
- | - | TRBJ2-3 | TRBV20-1 | CSASTGSGIDTQYF | TGCAGTGCTTCCACAGGGTCCGGAATAGATACGCAGTATTTT
- | - | TRBJ1-4 | TRBV4-3 | CASSLGRTNEKLFF | TGCGCCAGCAGCCTCGGACGGACTAATGAAAAACTGTTTTTT
- | - | TRBJ1-6 | TRBV4-3 | CASSQDRVGGSPLHF | TGCGCCAGCAGCCAAGACAGGGTTGGGGGTTCACCCCTCCACTTT
few | - | TRBJ1-6 | TRBV27 | CASSYQGEGAPLHF | TGTGCCAGCAGTTACCAGGGTGAAGGTGCACCCCTCCACTTT
once | - | TRBJ2-5 | TRBV2 | CASSWREGDQETQYF | TGTGCCAGCAGCTGGCGCGAGGGGGACCAAGAGACCCAGTACTTC
- | - | TRBJ2-3 | TRBV7-9 | CASSLDNLGDADTQYF | TGTGCCAGCAGCTTAGATAACCTGGGGGACGCAGATACGCAGTATTTT
- | - | TRBJ1-4 | TRBV28 | CASYPRESEKLFF | TGTGCCAGCTATCCCAGGGAGAGTGAAAAACTGTTTTTT
- | TRBD1 | TRBJ1-1 | TRBV5-1 | CASSLTRDRWTYTEAFF | TGCGCCAGCAGCTTGACCCGGGACAGGTGGACGTACACTGAAGCTTTCTTT
few | - | TRBJ1-2 | TRBV5-1 | CASSVEGRSRVDGYTF | TGCGCCAGCAGTGTGGAGGGTAGGTCTCGTGTAGATGGCTACACCTTC
- | - | TRBJ2-6 | TRBV29-1 | CSVEAGAGANVLTF | TGCAGCGTTGAAGCAGGGGCTGGGGCCAACGTCCTGACTTTC
few | - | TRBJ1-1 | TRBV6-1 | CASSGQDLTAFF | TGTGCCAGCAGTGGACAGGACCTTACAGCTTTCTTT
- | TRBD1 | TRBJ2-5 | TRBV27 | CASRDQGVRETQYF | TGTGCCAGCAGAGACCAGGGGGTCAGAGAGACCCAGTACTTC
- | TRBD1 | TRBJ2-4 | TRBV24-1 | CATSDTGTGAKNIQYF | TGTGCCACCAGTGATACCGGGACAGGGGCCAAAAACATTCAGTACTTC
- | - | TRBJ2-6 | TRBV2 | CASSGNARSGANVLTF | TGTGCCAGCAGTGGAAACGCCCGCTCTGGGGCCAACGTCCTGACTTTC
few | - | TRBJ2-1 | TRBV4-3 | CASSPNWGGGGSYNEQFF | TGCGCCAGCAGCCCGAATTGGGGGGGAGGGGGCTCCTACAATGAGCAGTTCTTC
- | - | TRBJ2-5 | TRBV29-1 | CSVELTKETQYF | TGCAGCGTTGAACTTACGAAAGAGACCCAGTACTTC
once | - | TRBJ2-1 | TRBV29-1 | CSVERRGAWSYNEQFF | TGCAGCGTTGAAAGACGGGGGGCGTGGTCCTACAATGAGCAGTTCTTC
few | TRBD1 | TRBJ1-2 | TRBV6-2/TRBV6-3 | CASSYGTGSSDGYTF | TGTGCCAGCAGTTACGGGACAGGGTCAAGCGATGGCTACACCTTC
many | - | TRBJ2-5 | TRBV4-2 | CASSPHPGLSRQETQYF | TGTGCCAGCAGCCCGCATCCGGGACTCTCCCGCCAAGAGACCCAGTACTTC
- | - | TRBJ2-3 | TRBV9 | CASSVGVGATDTQYF | TGTGCCAGCAGCGTAGGAGTAGGGGCCACAGATACGCAGTATTTT
- | - | TRBJ1-1 | TRBV2 | CARRDKSLNTEAFF | TGTGCCAGGAGGGACAAAAGCTTGAACACTGAAGCTTTCTTT
many | - | TRBJ2-3 | TRBV29-1 | CSVFQGMDTQYF | TGCAGCGTTTTCCAAGGAATGGATACGCAGTATTTT
- | TRBD2 | TRBJ2-1 | TRBV9 | CASSVGGGGTNNEQFF | TGTGCCAGCAGCGTAGGGGGCGGGGGGACCAACAATGAGCAGTTCTTC
- | - | TRBJ2-3 | TRBV4-3 | CASSQDRRDTQYF | TGCGCCAGCAGCCAAGATAGGCGGGATACGCAGTATTTT
- | - | TRBJ1-2 | TRBV20-1 | CSAIPGPINYGYTF | TGCAGTGCTATACCAGGGCCCATAAACTATGGCTACACCTTC
once | TRBD1 | TRBJ1-5 | TRBV20-1 | CSAIEPGTGGFFQPQHF | TGCAGTGCGATAGAACCAGGGACAGGGGGCTTTTTTCAGCCCCAGCATTTT
- | TRBD2 | TRBJ2-3 | TRBV7-2 | CASSRRGSGLGSTDTQYF | TGTGCCAGCAGCCGAAGGGGTAGCGGGTTGGGTAGCACAGATACGCAGTATTTT
- | - | TRBJ2-3 | TRBV6-1 | CASSPLAALTDTQYF | TGTGCCAGCAGTCCACTAGCCGCACTCACAGATACGCAGTATTTT
few | TRBD1 | TRBJ1-5 | TRBV6-6 | CASSPTGVPPQHF | TGTGCCAGCAGTCCGACAGGGGTACCTCCCCAGCATTTT
- | - | TRBJ2-3 | TRBV29-1 | CSVEALTDTQYF | TGCAGCGTTGAAGCCCTCACAGATACGCAGTATTTT
- | - | TRBJ2-1 | TRBV11-1 | CASSRTIDEQFF | TGTGCCAGCAGCCGCACGATCGATGAGCAGTTCTTC
- | - | TRBJ1-1 | TRBV7-3 | CASSLGSGDGTEAFF | TGTGCCAGCAGCTTAGGATCTGGGGATGGGACTGAAGCTTTCTTT
few | - | TRBJ2-3 | TRBV7-8 | CASSERGGQAADTQYF | TGTGCCAGCAGTGAGAGGGGGGGTCAGGCAGCAGATACGCAGTATTTT
once | TRBD1 | TRBJ2-1 | TRBV20-1 | CSASKGQGAWNEQFF | TGCAGTGCTAGTAAAGGACAGGGGGCATGGAATGAGCAGTTCTTC